This TCR beta chain was sequenced for a study of blood T cell repertoires in COVID-19. Study processing details: Nucleated cell number was recorded as an estimate derived from reference gene primer amplification. Method: immunoSEQ multiplex PCR; TCRdb's copy keeps in-frame clones and lacks some. For V, J and clone size, that table is used; D and trimming come from the DNA. The sample has 40,000 to 60,000 clones, 85% to 90% seen once; the top ten hold 2% to 2.5%. CDR1 is MGHRA and CDR2 is YSYEKL in the germline V gene. Trimming at V came to 5 bases and at J to 5 bases, leaving 11 bases not matched to a gene. The CDR3 is 16 amino acids.

The V gene is TRBV4-1, the J gene TRBJ2-3; 9 nucleotides agree with TRBD2. The clonotype comes from a woman of 80 years or more with COVID-19, enrolled during active disease. The sample taken for sequencing was peripheral blood. The CDR3, as DNA: TGCGCCAGCAGCTTCGGGGAGCGGGGGGTTCGAGATACGCAGTATTTT. Its protein product is CASSFGERGVRDTQYF.